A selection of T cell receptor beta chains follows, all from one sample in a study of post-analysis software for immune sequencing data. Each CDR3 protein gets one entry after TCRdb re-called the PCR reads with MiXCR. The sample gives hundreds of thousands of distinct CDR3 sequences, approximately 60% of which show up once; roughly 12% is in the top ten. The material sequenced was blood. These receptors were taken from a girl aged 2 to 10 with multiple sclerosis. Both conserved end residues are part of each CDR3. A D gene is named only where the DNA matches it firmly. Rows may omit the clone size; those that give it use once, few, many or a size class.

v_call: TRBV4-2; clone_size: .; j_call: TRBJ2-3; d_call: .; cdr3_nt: TGTGCCAGCAGCCAAGAAACACAAGGGGCAGATACGCAGTATTTT; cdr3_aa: CASSQETQGADTQYF
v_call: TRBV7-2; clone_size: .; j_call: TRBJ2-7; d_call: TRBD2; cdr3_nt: TGTGCCAGCAGCAGACGGGGGGGGCTTCCCTACGAGCAGTACTTC; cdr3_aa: CASSRRGGLPYEQYF
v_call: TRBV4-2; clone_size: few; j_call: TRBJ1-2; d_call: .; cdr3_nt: TGTGCCAGCAGCCAAGAATCAGGGGCAGACTATGGCTACACCTTC; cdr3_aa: CASSQESGADYGYTF
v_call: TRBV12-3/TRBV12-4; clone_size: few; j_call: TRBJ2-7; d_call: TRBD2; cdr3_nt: TGTGCCAGCAGTTTCCCCGCTCTCTCTAGCGGATCGTCCTACGAGCAGTACTTC; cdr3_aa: CASSFPALSSGSSYEQYF
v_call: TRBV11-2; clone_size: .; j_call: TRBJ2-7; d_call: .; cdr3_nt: TGTGCCAGCAGCTTTGATTTAACAGATTACTACAATGAGCAGTACTTC; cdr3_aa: CASSFDLTDYYNEQYF
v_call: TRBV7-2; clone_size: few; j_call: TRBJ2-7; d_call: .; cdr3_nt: TGTGCCAGCAGCCTACAGGGAGGGAGAGCGGACGAGCAGTACTTC; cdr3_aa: CASSLQGGRADEQYF
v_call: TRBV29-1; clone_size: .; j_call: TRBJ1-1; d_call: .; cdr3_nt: TGCAGCGCCAGCCGGGACACTGAAGCTTTCTTT; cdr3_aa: CSASRDTEAFF
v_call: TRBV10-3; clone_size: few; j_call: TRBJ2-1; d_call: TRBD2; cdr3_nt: TGTGCCATCAGGGAGCGGGATACCTACAATGAGCAGTTCTTC; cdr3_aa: CAIRERDTYNEQFF
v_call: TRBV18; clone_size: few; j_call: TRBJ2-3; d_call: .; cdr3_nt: TGTGCCAGCTCACCCTCCCTTTACACAGATACGCAGTATTTT; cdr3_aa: CASSPSLYTDTQYF
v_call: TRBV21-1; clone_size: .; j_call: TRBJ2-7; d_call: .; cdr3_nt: TGTGCCAGCAGCAAACCCCAGGACAGGGCCTCCGAGCAGTACTTC; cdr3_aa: CASSKPQDRASEQYF
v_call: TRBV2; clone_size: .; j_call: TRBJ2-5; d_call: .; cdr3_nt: TGTGCCAGCAGCTTTGGTCAGGGAGAAGAGACCCAGTACTTC; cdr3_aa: CASSFGQGEETQYF
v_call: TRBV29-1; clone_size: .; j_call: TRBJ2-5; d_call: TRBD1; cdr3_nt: TGCAGCGTCGCCGGACAGGGGTTAGGGACCCAGTACTTC; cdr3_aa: CSVAGQGLGTQYF
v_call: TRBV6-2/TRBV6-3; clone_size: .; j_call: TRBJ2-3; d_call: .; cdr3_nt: TGTGCCAGCAGTTTCAATACAGCAGATACGCAGTATTTT; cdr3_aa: CASSFNTADTQYF
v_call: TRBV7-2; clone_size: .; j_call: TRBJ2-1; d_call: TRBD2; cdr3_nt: TGTGCCAGCAGCGTCGGGACTAGCGGGGGGGCGAGATACAATGAGCAGTTCTTC; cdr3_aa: CASSVGTSGGARYNEQFF
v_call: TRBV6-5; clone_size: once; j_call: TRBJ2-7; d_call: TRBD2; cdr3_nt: TGTGCCAGCAGTTACTCGAAGACACGGGGGGTCTACGAGCAGTACTTC; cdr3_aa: CASSYSKTRGVYEQYF
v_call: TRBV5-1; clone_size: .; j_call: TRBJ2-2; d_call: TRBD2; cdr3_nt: TGCGCCAGCAGCTTGGAGGCTAGCGGTCACACCGGGGAGCTGTTTTTT; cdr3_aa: CASSLEASGHTGELFF
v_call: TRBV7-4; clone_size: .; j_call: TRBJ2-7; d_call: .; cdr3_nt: TGTGCCAGCAGCTTCTGGGGGAATTACGAGCAGTACTTC; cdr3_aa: CASSFWGNYEQYF
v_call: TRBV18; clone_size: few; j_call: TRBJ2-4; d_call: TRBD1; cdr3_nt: TGTGCCAGCAGCTTAGGGCAGGGGGACATTCAGTACTTC; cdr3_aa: CASSLGQGDIQYF
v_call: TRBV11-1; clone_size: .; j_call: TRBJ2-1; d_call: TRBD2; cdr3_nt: TGTGCCAGCAGCTTAGCGACTAGCGGATTATCCTACAATGAGCAGTTCTTC; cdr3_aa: CASSLATSGLSYNEQFF
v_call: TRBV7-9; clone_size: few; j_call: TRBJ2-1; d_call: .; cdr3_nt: TGTTCATGCTACTCCTACAATGAGCAGTTCTTC; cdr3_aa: CSCYSYNEQFF
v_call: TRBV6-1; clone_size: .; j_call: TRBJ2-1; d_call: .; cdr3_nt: TGTGCCAGCATGCTAGCCGCTGAGCAGTTCTTC; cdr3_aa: CASMLAAEQFF
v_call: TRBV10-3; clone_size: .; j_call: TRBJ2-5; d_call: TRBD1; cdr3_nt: TGTGCCATCAGTGAGGACAGGGGGATAGCGGAGACCCAGTACTTC; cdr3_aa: CAISEDRGIAETQYF
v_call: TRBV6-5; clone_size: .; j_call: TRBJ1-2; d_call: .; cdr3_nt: TGTGCCAGCGGACCGGACGGCCTCTACACCTTC; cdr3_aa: CASGPDGLYTF
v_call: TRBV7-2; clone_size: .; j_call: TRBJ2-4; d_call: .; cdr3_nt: TGTGCCAGCAGAAATTCGTTAGCCAAAAACATTCAGTACTTC; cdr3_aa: CASRNSLAKNIQYF
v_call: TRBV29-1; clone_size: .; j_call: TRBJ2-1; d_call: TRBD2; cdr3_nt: TGCAGCGTTGAGTTTTCGGGGGGGCATCGTGAACAGTTCTTC; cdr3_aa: CSVEFSGGHREQFF
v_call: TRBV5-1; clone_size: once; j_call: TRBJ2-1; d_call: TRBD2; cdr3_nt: TGCGCCAGCAGCTTGAGAGCGGGAGTAACCTACAATGAGCAGTTCTTC; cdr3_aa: CASSLRAGVTYNEQFF
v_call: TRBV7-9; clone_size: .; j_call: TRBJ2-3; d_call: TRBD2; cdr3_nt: TGTGCCAGCAAAAGGACTAGCGGGTCTGGAGATACGCAGTATTTT; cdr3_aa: CASKRTSGSGDTQYF
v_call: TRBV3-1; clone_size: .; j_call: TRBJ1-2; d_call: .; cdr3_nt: TGTGCCAGCAGCCAATCAGGGTATGGCTACACCTTC; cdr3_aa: CASSQSGYGYTF
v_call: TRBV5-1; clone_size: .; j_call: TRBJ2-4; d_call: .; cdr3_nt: TGCGCCAGCAGCTTCAGCCCGGATAACAAAAACATTCAGTACTTC; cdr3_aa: CASSFSPDNKNIQYF
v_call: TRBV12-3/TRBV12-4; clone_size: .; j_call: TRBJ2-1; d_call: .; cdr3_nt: TGTGCCGGCATTTACCTCCCGACCGGGGGTTACAATGAGCAGTTCTTC; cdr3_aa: CAGIYLPTGGYNEQFF
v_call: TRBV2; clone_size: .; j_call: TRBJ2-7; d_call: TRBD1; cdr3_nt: TGTGCCAGCAGTGATATGACCTCGGACAGGGCCTACGAGCAGTACTTC; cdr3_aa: CASSDMTSDRAYEQYF
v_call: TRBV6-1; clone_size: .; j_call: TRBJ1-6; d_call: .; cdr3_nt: TGTGCCAGCACCTCTGATCGGGGGGCGTCGAGAGTCGTTAGCTCACCCCTCCACTTT; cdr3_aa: CASTSDRGASRVVSSPLHF
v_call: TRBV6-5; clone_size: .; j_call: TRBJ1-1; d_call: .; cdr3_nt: TGTGCCAGCAGTACTAGTAGGGGGGGTTCGACTGAAGCTTTCTTT; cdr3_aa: CASSTSRGGSTEAFF
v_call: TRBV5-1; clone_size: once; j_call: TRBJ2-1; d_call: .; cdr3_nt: TGCGCCAGCAGCACCGACATTGACAATGAGCAGTTCTTC; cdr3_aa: CASSTDIDNEQFF
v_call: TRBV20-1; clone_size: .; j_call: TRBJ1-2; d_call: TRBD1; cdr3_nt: TGCAGTGCTAGGAAATATACAGGGGCCGACTATGGCTACACCTTC; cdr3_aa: CSARKYTGADYGYTF
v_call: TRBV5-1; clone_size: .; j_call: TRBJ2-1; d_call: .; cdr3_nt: TGCGCCAGCAGCTTGGCCGGGATAATCGATGAGCAGTTCTTC; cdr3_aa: CASSLAGIIDEQFF
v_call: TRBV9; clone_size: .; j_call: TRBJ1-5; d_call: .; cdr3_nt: TGTGCCAGCAGCGGGGGATCCGGGCCCCAGCATTTT; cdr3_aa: CASSGGSGPQHF
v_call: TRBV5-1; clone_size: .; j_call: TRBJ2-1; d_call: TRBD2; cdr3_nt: TGCGCCAGCAACCCCGTATGGGCTAGCGGGGGGGAACTGAGGTACAATGAGCAGTTCTTC; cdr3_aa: CASNPVWASGGELRYNEQFF
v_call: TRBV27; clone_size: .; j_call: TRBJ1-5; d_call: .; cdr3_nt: TGTGCCAGCAGGGCGCAGGGAAAGGGTCAGCCCCAGCATTTT; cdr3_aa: CASRAQGKGQPQHF
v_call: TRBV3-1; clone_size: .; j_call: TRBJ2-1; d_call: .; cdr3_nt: TGTGCCAGCAGCCGGGGGACTCACGGGTACAATGAGCAGTTCTTC; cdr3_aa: CASSRGTHGYNEQFF
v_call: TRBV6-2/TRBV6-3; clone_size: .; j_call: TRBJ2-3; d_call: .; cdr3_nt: TGTGCCAGCAGCCTCGGTGCAGTGGTAACAGATACGCAGTATTTT; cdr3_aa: CASSLGAVVTDTQYF